These 14 T cell receptor beta chains were sequenced from one sample in a study of CD8 T cells in Susac syndrome. An input of about 0.5 to 1 ug of RNA was subjected to reverse transcription using random hexamers. TCRdb ran MiXCR on the immunoSEQ multiplex PCR reads and lists one entry per CDR3 protein. The sample includes roughly 180,000 distinct CDR3 sequences, 85% to 95% of them seen just once. Sequenced input: CD4+ T cells from PBMCs. The source is a human donor with Susac syndrome.

The rearrangement uses TRBV29-1 and TRBJ1-1; no reliable D call. V dropped 7 bases and J dropped 0 bases, with 9 bases sitting between them. This CDR3 has 12 residues. Germline CDR1 SQVTM, CDR2 ANQGSEA. The CDR3: CSGLTVNTEAFF. CDR3 nucleotide sequence: TGCAGCGGTCTGACGGTGAACACTGAAGCTTTCTTT.

The CDR3 reads CASSLLSEAQYF. Here the CDR3 DNA reads TGTGCCAGCAGTTTATTGTCTGAGGCGCAGTATTTT. The rearrangement uses TRBV12-3 or TRBV12-4 and TRBJ2-3; D unclear. The V and J ends lost 2 bases and 10 bases respectively, with 10 bases between them. The CDR3 loop spans 12 amino acids.

This chain connects TRBV29-1 to TRBJ1-2; 9 bases are a match to TRBD1. V shed 5 bases, J shed 8 bases, and the junction held 6 bases outside the gene matches. CDR1 and CDR2 (germline): SQVTM, ANQGSEA. This CDR3 comprises 12 residues. The CDR3 reads CSVLQGARGYTF. CDR3 in DNA: TGCAGCGTTTTACAGGGGGCGAGGGGCTACACCTTC. Supplemented by reference TRBV29-1 and TRBJ1-2, the full variable domain reads SAVISQKPSRDICQRGTSLTIQCQVDSQVTMMFWYRQQPGQSLTLIATANQGSEATYESGFVIDKFPISRPNLTFSTLTVSNMSPEDSSIYLCSVLQGARGYTFGSGTRLTVV.

The V call is TRBV2, the J call TRBJ1-1; tentatively, D is TRBD1 (5 bases). Germline-derived CDR1 and CDR2 are SNHLY and FYNNEI. The CDR3 totals 17 residues. V was cut by 2 bases and J by 1 base, with 17 bases left in between. The DNA for the CDR3 is TGTGCCAGCAGTGAACTTGGGGGGGGAAGCCCGAACACTGAAGCTTTCTTT. Its protein product is CASSELGGGSPNTEAFF.

A single count supports this clonotype. The chain is built from TRBV12-3 or TRBV12-4 and TRBJ2-7, with D perhaps being TRBD1 or TRBD2 (5 bases each). Deletions cut 6 bases from V and 3 bases from J, with 18 bases between. This CDR3 has 15 residues. The CDR3 DNA reads as TGTGCCAGCAGCTCCCGAGGGGTTTCTCGCTACGAGCAGTACTTC. Translating gives CASSSRGVSRYEQYF.

The rearrangement uses TRBV25-1 and TRBJ2-1, with D maybe TRBD2 (6 bases). Germline V lookup: CDR1 MGHDK, CDR2 SYGVNS. The CDR3 loop spans 12 amino acids. The V gene lost 5 bases and the J gene lost 7 bases, with 9 bases spanning the gap. CDR3 coding DNA: TGTGCCAGCAGTAAACTAGCAAATGAGCAGTTCTTC. Amino acids: CASSKLANEQFF.

The chain is built from TRBV11-2 and TRBJ2-1, with D hard to call. The germline gives CDR1 SGHAT, CDR2 FQNNGV. The V and J ends lost 5 bases and 6 bases respectively, with 14 bases between them. CDR3 length: 14 residues. This CDR3 reads CASSVPRSFNEQFF. The DNA for the CDR3 is TGTGCCAGCAGCGTTCCTCGCAGCTTCAATGAGCAGTTCTTC. Full variable domain (rest looked up from reference TRBV11-2 and TRBJ2-1): EAGVAQSPRYKIIEKRQSVAFWCNPISGHATLYWYQQILGQGPKLLIQFQNNGVVDDSQLPKDRFSAERLKGVDSTLKIQPAKLEDSAVYLCASSVPRSFNEQFFGPGTRLTVL.

The V call is TRBV9, the J call TRBJ2-7; no reliable D call. V shed 3 bases and J shed 0 bases, with 10 bases lying between them. The CDR3 loop spans 14 amino acids. Germline V lookup: CDR1 SGDLS, CDR2 YYNGEE. The CDR3 loop reads CASSARFNSYEQYF. The CDR3, as DNA: TGTGCCAGCAGCGCCCGATTTAACTCCTACGAGCAGTACTTC.

V usage is TRBV10-3 and J usage is TRBJ1-5; the D gene is possibly TRBD1 (6 bases). Trimming took 6 bases from V and 4 from J, leaving 10 bases between them. Germline loops: CDR1 ENHRY, CDR2 SYGVKD. The length of the CDR3 is 13 residues. The DNA for the CDR3 is TGTGCCATCAGCGGGGGGGCTAATCAGCCCCAGCATTTT. Translation: CAISGGANQPQHF.

The J gene is TRBJ1-1, the V gene TRBV5-1; D not resolved. The CDR3 is 15 residues long. Between the trimmed V and J ends, which lost 0 bases and 4 bases, there was a span of 13 bases. From germline, CDR1 is SGHRS and CDR2 YFSETQ. CDR3 amino acids: CASSLGIGVGTEAFF. The CDR3 DNA sequence: TGCGCCAGCAGCTTGGGGATAGGAGTGGGCACTGAAGCTTTCTTT. Full variable domain (remainder filled in from reference TRBV5-1 and TRBJ1-1): KAGVTQTPRYLIKTRGQQVTLSCSPISGHRSVSWYQQTPGQGLQFLFEYFSETQRNKGNFPGRFSGRQFSNSRSEMNVSTLELGDSALYLCASSLGIGVGTEAFFGQGTRLTVV.

The CDR3 DNA is TGTGCCAGCCGTACTAGCGGGCCCCACGGGGGAACCTACGAGCAGTACTTC. It specifies CASRTSGPHGGTYEQYF. The V and J genes are TRBV6-2 or TRBV6-3 and TRBJ2-7, with 9 bases fitting TRBD2. The V segment lost 8 bases and the J segment 2 bases; nucleotides outside the gene matches: 16. This CDR3 spans 17 amino acids. The germline V gene encodes CDR1 MNHEY and CDR2 SVGEGT.

This clonotype has a single count. CDR3 coding DNA: TGTGCCACCAGTGATACGACCGGGACGCAGAAAGAGACCCAGTACTTC. This gives the protein CATSDTTGTQKETQYF. The chain joins TRBV24-1 to TRBJ2-5; D is possibly TRBD1 or TRBD2 (5 bases each). Germline lookup yields CDR1 KGHDR and CDR2 SFDVKD. The CDR3 totals 16 residues. V dropped 3 bases and J dropped 3 bases, with 16 bases sitting between them.

This clonotype was seen only once. The rearrangement links TRBV29-1 to TRBJ1-1; D is ambiguous. V was cut by 5 bases and J by 0 bases, with 10 bases left in between. Germline assignment: CDR1 SQVTM and CDR2 ANQGSEA. The CDR3 contains 13 residues. The CDR3 protein is CSVQKTLNTEAFF. DNA for the CDR3: TGCAGCGTTCAAAAGACTCTGAACACTGAAGCTTTCTTT.

This clonotype was found once. This sequence joins TRBV30 and TRBJ1-1; a weak D match, TRBD1 (5 bases). With 2 bases removed from V and 4 bases from J, the gap between germline ends came to 20 bases. Germline CDR1 and CDR2: GTSNPN and SVGIG (reference sequence). This CDR3 contains 16 residues. CDR3 nucleotides: TGTGCCTGGAGTCCCCTTGGGGCCCGAACTGGCACTGAAGCTTTCTTT. This encodes CAWSPLGARTGTEAFF. The complete variable domain, with remaining parts taken from reference TRBV30 and TRBJ1-1, reads SQTIHQWPATLVQPVGSPLSLECTVEGTSNPNLYWYRQAAGRGLQLLFYSVGIGQISSEVPQNLSASRPQDRQFILSSKKLLLSDSGFYLCAWSPLGARTGTEAFFGQGTRLTVV.